These 8 T cell receptor beta chains were all obtained from the same sample, sequenced in a study of beta chain features in type 1 diabetes. Expressed TCRB transcripts were sequenced after all isolated RNA was converted to cDNA. Sequencing was performed with immunoSEQ multiplex PCR; in TCRdb, only in-frame clones are kept and a portion is missing. The sample gives 200,000 to 250,000 clones, about 11% of which show up once; 1% to 1.5% is in the top ten. Sequencing was done on a sample of central memory CD4+ T cells from blood. The receptors stem from a man between 18 and 35 years old in good health.

The chain is built from TRBV4-1 and TRBJ2-3; TRBD2 aligns across 11 bases. The trim removed 5 bases at V and 5 bases at J, leaving 6 bases unmatched. Germline lookup yields CDR1 MGHRA and CDR2 YSYEKL. The CDR3 has 15 residues. The CDR3 protein is CASSETGLAGDTQYF. CDR3 nucleotides: TGCGCCAGCAGCGAGACCGGACTAGCGGGAGATACGCAGTATTTT.

The V and J genes are TRBV29-1 and TRBJ2-2; 7 nucleotides align to TRBD1. The V gene end was trimmed by 7 bases and the J gene end by 1 base; junction bases not matched to a gene: 6. Germline V gives CDR1 SQVTM, CDR2 ANQGSEA. This CDR3 is 14 amino acids long. The CDR3 DNA is TGCAGCGCAGCCCAGGGGGTGAACACCGGGGAGCTGTTTTTT. Amino acid sequence: CSAAQGVNTGELFF.

The chain joins TRBV5-5 to TRBJ1-2; D remains ambiguous. This CDR3 is built from 12 residues. Looked up from germline, CDR1 is SGHKS and CDR2 is YYEKEE (reference sequence). V dropped 2 bases and J dropped 4 bases, with 6 bases sitting between them. The CDR3, as DNA: TGTGCCAGCAGCTTCCAAGGCTATGGCTACACCTTC. This gives the protein CASSFQGYGYTF.

This clone occurred many times. The junction departs from germline at one end; a sequencing error may be responsible. The chain recombines TRBV30 with TRBJ2-1, with D perhaps TRBD2 (5 bases). Germline V gives CDR1 GTSNPN, CDR2 SVGIG (reference sequence). The CDR3 loop spans 12 amino acids. The CDR3 spells CAWSGGADPWIF. The CDR3 bases are TGTGCCTGGAGTGGGGGAGCGGACCCCTGGATCTTC.

This clone was recorded a few times. The chain combines TRBV6-5 with TRBJ2-5, with 8 bases matching TRBD1. Germline trimming cut 2 bases from V and 1 base from J; bases unmatched to any gene: 3. The CDR3 extends over 15 amino acids. The germline V gene encodes CDR1 MNHEY and CDR2 SVGAGI. The DNA for the CDR3 is TGTGCCAGCAGTTACCAAGGACAGGGCCAAGAGACCCAGTACTTC. As protein: CASSYQGQGQETQYF.

This CDR3 is CASSVWGAETQYF. In DNA, the CDR3 is TGTGCCAGCAGTGTTTGGGGCGCAGAGACCCAGTACTTC. The rearrangement links TRBV2 to TRBJ2-5; TRBD1 might be the D (5 bases). The V and J ends lost 4 bases and 4 bases respectively, with 10 bases between them. CDR3 size: 13 residues. CDR1 SNHLY and CDR2 FYNNEI come from the germline V gene.

This clone was seen a few times. This rearrangement joins TRBV27 to TRBJ2-3, with D uncertain. V lost 7 bases and J lost 4, with 18 bases in between. The length of the CDR3 is 15 residues. The germline gives CDR1 MNHEY, CDR2 SMNVEV (reference sequence). CDR3 DNA: TGTGCCAGCAAGGTATGGTCAGCGACCCCAGATACGCAGTATTTT. It codes for CASKVWSATPDTQYF.

This clone was counted between two and nine times. V and J are TRBV30 and TRBJ2-7; 7 bases line up with TRBD1. The CDR3 has 17 residues. Germline loops: CDR1 GTSNPN, CDR2 SVGIG (reference sequence). J gave up 5 bases and V 0 bases, and 16 bases lay outside the gene matches. CDR3 coding DNA: TGTGCCTGGAGTGTACCCCTCTTCAGGGGGAAAGTCCACGAGCAGTACTTC. Protein: CAWSVPLFRGKVHEQYF.